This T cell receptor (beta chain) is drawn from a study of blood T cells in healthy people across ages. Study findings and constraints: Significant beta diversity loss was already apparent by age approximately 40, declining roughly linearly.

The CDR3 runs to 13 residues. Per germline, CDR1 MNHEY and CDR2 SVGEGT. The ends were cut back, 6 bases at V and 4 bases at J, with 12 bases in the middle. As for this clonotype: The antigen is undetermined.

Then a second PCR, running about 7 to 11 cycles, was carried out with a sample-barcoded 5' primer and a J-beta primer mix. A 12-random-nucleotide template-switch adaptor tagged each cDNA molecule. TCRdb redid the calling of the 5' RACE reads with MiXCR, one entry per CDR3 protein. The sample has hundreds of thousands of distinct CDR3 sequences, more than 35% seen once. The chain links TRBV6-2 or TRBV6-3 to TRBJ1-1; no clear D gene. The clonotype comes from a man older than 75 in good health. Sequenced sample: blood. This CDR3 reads CASRPPGSTEAFF. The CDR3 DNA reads TGTGCCAGCAGACCCCCGGGGTCCACTGAAGCTTTCTTT.